Following are 32 T cell receptor beta chains from one sample sequenced in a study of cytomegalovirus exposure and HLA in healthy donors. PCR involved 60 Vbeta and 13 Jbeta primers. Profiled with immunoSEQ multiplex PCR; TCRdb holds only in-frame clones, not every one. The sample includes roughly 110,000 clones, 79% of them seen just once. Material: PBMCs. The receptors stem from a woman aged 18-29 years in good health and CMV-seropositive.

The CDR3 DNA sequence: TGTGCCAGCAGCTGGTCCGTAGCGGGAGTGAGGGAGACCCAGTACTTC. Translated, it gives CASSWSVAGVRETQYF. The V and J genes are TRBV5-6 and TRBJ2-5, with TRBD2 identical over 9 bases. The CDR3 length is 16 residues. V shed 3 bases and J 5 bases; nucleotides not matched to a gene: 11. Germline V CDR1 and CDR2: SGHDT, YYEEEE.

This clone was recorded only once. This rearrangement joins TRBV30 to TRBJ2-1; D possibly corresponds to TRBD2 (5 bases). Trimming took off 0 bases at V and 2 bases at J, with 11 bases between the two ends. CDR1 and CDR2 (germline): GTSNPN, SVGIG (reference sequence). This CDR3 comprises 15 residues. The CDR3 loop reads CAWSVLSGPYNEQFF. The CDR3 bases are TGTGCCTGGAGTGTACTCAGCGGACCCTACAATGAGCAGTTCTTC.

The V call is TRBV27, the J call TRBJ1-2, with D perhaps TRBD1 (6 bases). The CDR3 has 14 amino acids. Germline V gives CDR1 MNHEY, CDR2 SMNVEV (reference sequence). Trimming pared 2 bases from V and 0 bases from J, leaving 7 bases between. Here the CDR3 DNA reads TGTGCCAGCAGTTTAACAGGGTCTAACTATGGCTACACCTTC. This sequence encodes CASSLTGSNYGYTF.

The chain links TRBV28 to TRBJ1-2; TRBD1 might be the D (5 bases). Trimming took off 4 bases at V and 2 bases at J, with 11 bases between the two ends. The CDR3 length is 14 residues. The germline V gene encodes CDR1 MDHEN and CDR2 SYDVKM. The CDR3 sequence: CASSWGVKNYGYTF. For the CDR3, the DNA is TGTGCCAGCAGTTGGGGGGTCAAGAACTATGGCTACACCTTC.

The chain couples TRBV5-1 to TRBJ2-7, with 7 bases that match TRBD1. The trim removed 3 bases at V and 3 bases at J, leaving 9 bases unmatched. The CDR3 is 15 amino acids. CDR1 and CDR2 from the germline V gene are SGHRS and YFSETQ. CDR3 region: CASSSQTGTVYEQYF. CDR3 sequence (DNA): TGCGCCAGCAGCTCCCAAACCGGGACAGTCTACGAGCAGTACTTC.

This chain links TRBV6-1 with TRBJ2-7, with a weak D call TRBD2 (6 bases). CDR1 and CDR2 (germline): MNHNS, SASEGT. The CDR3 consists of 14 residues. The ends were cut back, 3 bases at V and 3 bases at J, with 12 bases in the middle. The CDR3 sequence: CASSDPGTYYEQYF. CDR3 coding DNA: TGTGCCAGCAGTGACCCCGGGACTTACTACGAGCAGTACTTC.

This chain uses TRBV6-4 with TRBJ2-1; no clear D. V was cut by 2 bases and J by 0 bases, with 8 bases left in between. From germline, CDR1 is MRHNA and CDR2 SNTAGT. The CDR3 is 15 residues long. In nucleotides, the CDR3 is TGTGCCAGCAGTGACAGTCTCAGCTCCTACAATGAGCAGTTCTTC. Its translation: CASSDSLSSYNEQFF.

The chain couples TRBV28 to TRBJ1-2; maybe TRBD1 (6 bases). Germline V gene sequence: CDR1 MDHEN, CDR2 SYDVKM. V dropped 6 bases and J dropped 8 bases, with 19 bases sitting between them. The CDR3 loop spans 14 amino acids. The CDR3 nucleotides read TGTGCCAGCAGAGTAATGGACAGCCGGAGGGGCTACACCTTC. This sequence encodes CASRVMDSRRGYTF.

Notes on this clone: An end of the junction does not agree with germline; a read error may underlie this. The chain joins TRBV7-9 to TRBJ1-2; possibly TRBD1 for D (6 bases). Per germline, CDR1 SEHNR and CDR2 FQNEAQ (reference sequence). This CDR3 has 13 residues. The CDR3 region is CSSSQPTGHGYTF. CDR3 bases: TGTTCCAGCAGCCAACCGACAGGTCATGGCTACACCTTC.

The chain has TRBV6-5 and TRBJ2-7; D possibly corresponds to TRBD2 (5 bases). The CDR3 is 14 amino acids. Trimming left V 0 bases short and J 2 bases short, with 8 bases between. Germline loops: CDR1 MNHEY, CDR2 SVGAGI. CDR3 loop: CASSYSSGTYEQYF. DNA for the CDR3: TGTGCCAGCAGTTACTCAAGCGGTACCTACGAGCAGTACTTC.

The rearrangement joins TRBV9 to TRBJ1-2; D gene ambiguous. The CDR3 consists of 14 residues. Trimming pared 0 bases from V and 7 bases from J, leaving 13 bases between. Per germline, CDR1 SGDLS and CDR2 YYNGEE. Here the CDR3 DNA reads TGTGCCAGCAGCGTAGCAGCGGGGAGTGGTGGCTACACCTTC. Translated, it gives CASSVAAGSGGYTF.

The rearrangement links TRBV28 to TRBJ2-3; 7 bases fit TRBD1. Germline trimming cut 3 bases from V and 0 bases from J; bases unmatched to any gene: 6. CDR3 size: 16 residues. Germline-derived CDR1 and CDR2 are MDHEN and SYDVKM. The CDR3 DNA sequence: TGTGCCAGCAGTTTCCTTGGACAGGCGAGCACAGATACGCAGTATTTT. Translation: CASSFLGQASTDTQYF.

This chain links TRBV10-1 with TRBJ2-1; TRBD1 is a possible D gene (6 bases). This CDR3 comprises 13 residues. V was shortened by 4 bases and J by 4 bases, with 8 bases between the two germline ends. Germline assignment: CDR1 WNHNN and CDR2 SYGVQD (reference sequence). The CDR3 nucleotides read TGCGCCAGCAGTGCGGACAGATACAATGAGCAGTTCTTC. Translated: CASSADRYNEQFF.

This chain uses TRBV18 with TRBJ2-2; D is uncertain. Deletions cut 3 bases from V and 6 bases from J, with 14 bases between. The germline V gene encodes CDR1 KGHSH and CDR2 LQKENI. The CDR3 has 15 residues. This CDR3 is CASSPADSAAGELFF. Written as DNA, the CDR3 is TGTGCCAGCTCACCGGCAGATTCCGCGGCCGGGGAGCTGTTTTTT.

The chain recombines TRBV4-1 with TRBJ2-4; 9 nucleotides align to TRBD1. Germline V gives CDR1 MGHRA, CDR2 YSYEKL. V was clipped by 3 bases and J by 8 bases; unmatched bases: 5. The CDR3 totals 14 residues. For the CDR3, the DNA is TGCGCCAGCAGCCATGGGGACAGGGTAGACATTCAGTACTTC. Residues: CASSHGDRVDIQYF.

The V gene is TRBV5-1, the J gene TRBJ1-1; 7 positions match TRBD1. Germline values: CDR1 SGHRS, CDR2 YFSETQ. The CDR3 totals 14 residues. V shed 3 bases, J shed 5 bases, and the junction held 7 bases outside the gene matches. CDR3 nucleotides: TGCGCCAGCAGCTCCAACAGGGGCAGGACTGAAGCTTTCTTT. Amino acids: CASSSNRGRTEAFF.

The chain carries TRBV7-9 and TRBJ2-3; a possible D gene is TRBD2 (5 bases). The CDR3 is 15 residues long. Germline V gene sequence: CDR1 SEHNR, CDR2 FQNEAQ (reference sequence). V lost 5 bases and J 6 bases, leaving 18 bases between the germline ends. CDR3 sequence: CASSQVQYGVDTQYF. CDR3 in DNA: TGTGCCAGCAGCCAGGTCCAGTACGGGGTGGATACGCAGTATTTT.

The chain uses TRBV6-4 and TRBJ2-7; 7 nucleotides line up with TRBD2. Germline CDR1 reads MRHNA; CDR2 reads SNTAGT. The CDR3 covers 15 residues. Trimming removed 2 bases from V and 2 bases from J; junction bases left unmatched: 6. This chain's CDR3 is CASSDPAGFTYEQYF. CDR3 nucleotides: TGTGCCAGCAGTGACCCAGCGGGATTTACCTACGAGCAGTACTTC.

CDR3 sequence: CASSSDGTSGTDTQYF. CDR3 DNA: TGTGCCAGCAGTTCGGACGGGACTAGCGGCACAGATACGCAGTATTTT. This chain links TRBV2 with TRBJ2-3; 10 bases map to TRBD2. Trimming at V came to 5 bases and at J to 1 base, leaving 6 bases not matched to a gene. This CDR3 is 16 amino acids long. The germline CDR1 and CDR2 sequences are SNHLY and FYNNEI.

V is TRBV27 and J is TRBJ1-1; D gene uncertain. CDR3 length equals 13 residues. Trimming left V 2 bases short and J 3 bases short, with 7 bases between. Per germline, CDR1 MNHEY and CDR2 SMNVEV (reference sequence). CDR3 nucleotide sequence: TGTGCCAGCAGTTTAAGGGAGTACACTGAAGCTTTCTTT. Amino acid sequence: CASSLREYTEAFF.

The chain joins TRBV12-5 to TRBJ2-7; 7 nucleotides align to TRBD1. In germline, CDR1 is LGHNT, CDR2 FRNRAP. This CDR3 has 20 residues. Germline trimming cut 6 bases from V and 0 bases from J; bases unmatched to any gene: 23. CDR3 DNA: TGTGCTAGTGGCCATATAAAGGACAGGTTGGCTATCCCCCCCTCCTACGAGCAGTACTTC. Protein sequence: CASGHIKDRLAIPPSYEQYF.

This rearrangement joins TRBV7-7 to TRBJ1-3; no clear D gene. The CDR3 sequence is 12 residues long. In germline, CDR1 is SSHAT, CDR2 FNYEAQ (reference sequence). V was clipped by 11 bases and J by 0 bases, with 8 bases between them. This chain's CDR3 is CAPGYSGNTIYF. The CDR3 DNA is TGTGCCCCAGGTTACTCTGGAAACACCATATATTTT.

This clone has a single count. This rearrangement joins TRBV10-3 to TRBJ1-1; 8 positions match TRBD1. This CDR3 has 12 amino acids. With 8 bases clipped from V and 11 bases from J, the junction kept 10 bases outside the gene matches. From germline, CDR1 is ENHRY and CDR2 SYGVKD. CDR3 in DNA: TGTGCCATCGGCCGACAGGGGAGGAATGCTTTCTTT. Translating gives CAIGRQGRNAFF.

The DNA of the CDR3 is TGTGCCAGCAGCTTACAGGGGCCCGGAAACACCATATATTTT. This gives the protein CASSLQGPGNTIYF. The chain has TRBV11-1 and TRBJ1-3; TRBD1 might be the D (6 bases). The CDR3 sequence is 14 residues long. The V end lost 2 bases, the J end lost 4 bases, and 9 bases lay between the germline ends. Germline V CDR1 and CDR2: SGHAT, FQDESV (reference sequence).

The sample holds a few counts of this clone. The chain employs TRBV30 and TRBJ2-7, with D unclear. Per the germline V gene, CDR1 is GTSNPN and CDR2 is SVGIG (reference sequence). V was pared by 1 base and J by 0 bases, with 13 bases between. The CDR3 consists of 15 residues. CDR3 bases: TGTGCCTGGAGTGACCCCGGGTCCGGCTCCTACGAGCAGTACTTC. This sequence encodes CAWSDPGSGSYEQYF.

V gene TRBV10-3 combines with J gene TRBJ2-1; D possibly corresponds to TRBD2 (5 bases). The germline V and J ends were trimmed by 7 bases and 5 bases, with 12 bases remaining between them. The CDR3 sequence is 13 residues long. Per germline, CDR1 ENHRY and CDR2 SYGVKD. CDR3: CAINWAADNEQFF. CDR3 nucleotides: TGTGCCATCAATTGGGCAGCGGACAATGAGCAGTTCTTC.

CDR3 sequence reads: CASSIGQGLAKNIQYF. CDR3 DNA: TGTGCCAGTAGTATAGGTCAAGGACTAGCCAAAAACATTCAGTACTTC. The chain has TRBV19 and TRBJ2-4; maybe TRBD2 (5 bases). V dropped 1 base and J dropped 0 bases, with 10 bases sitting between them. CDR1 is LNHDA and CDR2 is SQIVND in the germline V gene (reference sequence). The CDR3 is made up of 16 amino acids.

The chain couples TRBV10-3 to TRBJ2-1; the D gene is possibly TRBD2 (6 bases). This CDR3 has 16 amino acids. The germline V gene encodes CDR1 ENHRY and CDR2 SYGVKD. With 0 bases removed from V and 8 bases from J, the gap between germline ends came to 17 bases. CDR3 amino acids: CAISESTRENTDEQFF. The CDR3 nucleotides read TGTGCCATCAGTGAGTCGACCCGGGAGAACACCGATGAGCAGTTCTTC.

Here the CDR3 reads CASSLARGGGGHNEQFF. CDR3 bases: TGTGCCAGCAGCTTAGCCCGGGGGGGAGGCGGGCACAATGAGCAGTTCTTC. The genes are TRBV13 and TRBJ2-1, with 8 positions matching TRBD2. Unmatched junction bases numbered 10, after V lost 1 base and J lost 5 bases. The CDR3 contains 17 residues. From germline, CDR1 is PRHDT and CDR2 FYEKMQ (reference sequence).

V is TRBV5-3 and J is TRBJ2-7, with D perhaps matching TRBD1 (7 bases). TRBV5-3 is flagged as an ORF with uncertain function. The CDR3 has 19 residues. Trimming left V 4 bases short and J 6 bases short, with 32 bases between. In DNA form, the CDR3 reads TGTGCCAGAAGCCCAAAGGCGGGGACAGTAGAACCTCAAAACCCCGAGCAGTACTTC. Translating it yields CARSPKAGTVEPQNPEQYF.

This clone was recorded only once. V gene TRBV18 combines with J gene TRBJ1-1, with D perhaps TRBD1 (6 bases). V lost 3 bases to trimming and J lost 8 bases, with 7 bases between them. The germline V gene encodes CDR1 KGHSH and CDR2 LQKENI. The CDR3 has 11 amino acids. The CDR3 loop reads CASSPGAEAFF. DNA of the CDR3: TGTGCCAGCTCACCGGGGGCCGAAGCTTTCTTT.

The chain combines TRBV5-4 with TRBJ1-2, with a tentative D call TRBD1 (6 bases). Between the trimmed V and J ends, which lost 2 bases and 4 bases, there was a span of 12 bases. CDR3 size: 14 residues. Germline V CDR1 and CDR2: SGHNT, YYREEE (reference sequence). CDR3 in amino acids: CASSFSGGSYGYTF. CDR3 sequence (DNA): TGTGCCAGCAGCTTTTCGGGGGGCTCCTATGGCTACACCTTC.